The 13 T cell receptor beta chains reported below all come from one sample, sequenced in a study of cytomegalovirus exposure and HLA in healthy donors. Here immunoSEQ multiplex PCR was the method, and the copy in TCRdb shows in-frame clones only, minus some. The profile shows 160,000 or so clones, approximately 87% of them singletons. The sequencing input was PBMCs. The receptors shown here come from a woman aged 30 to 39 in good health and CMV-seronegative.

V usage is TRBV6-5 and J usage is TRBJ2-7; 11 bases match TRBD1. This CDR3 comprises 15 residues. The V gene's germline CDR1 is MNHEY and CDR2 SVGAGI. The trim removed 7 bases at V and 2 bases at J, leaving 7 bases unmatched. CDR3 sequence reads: CASTHMGQGAYEQYF. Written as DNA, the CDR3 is TGTGCCAGCACTCACATGGGACAGGGGGCCTACGAGCAGTACTTC.

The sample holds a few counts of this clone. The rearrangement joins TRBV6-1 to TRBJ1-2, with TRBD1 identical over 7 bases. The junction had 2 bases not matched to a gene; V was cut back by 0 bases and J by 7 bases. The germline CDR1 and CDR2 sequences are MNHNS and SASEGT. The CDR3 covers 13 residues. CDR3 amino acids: CASSEARTGGYTF. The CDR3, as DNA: TGTGCCAGCAGTGAAGCGCGGACAGGTGGCTACACCTTC.

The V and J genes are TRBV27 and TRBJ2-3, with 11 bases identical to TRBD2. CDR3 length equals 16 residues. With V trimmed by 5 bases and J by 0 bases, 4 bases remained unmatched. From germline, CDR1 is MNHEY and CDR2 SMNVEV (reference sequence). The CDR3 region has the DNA TGTGCCAGCAGTCCCCGACTAGCGGGAAGCACAGATACGCAGTATTTT. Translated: CASSPRLAGSTDTQYF.

CDR3 loop: CASSPPGQGQRNEKLFF. The CDR3, as DNA: TGTGCCAGCTCACCACCGGGACAGGGACAGCGTAATGAAAAACTGTTTTTT. V and J are TRBV18 and TRBJ1-4, with TRBD1 identical over 9 bases. The V segment lost 0 bases and the J segment 4 bases; nucleotides outside the gene matches: 6. The germline V gene has CDR1 KGHSH and CDR2 LQKENI. The CDR3 runs 17 residues.

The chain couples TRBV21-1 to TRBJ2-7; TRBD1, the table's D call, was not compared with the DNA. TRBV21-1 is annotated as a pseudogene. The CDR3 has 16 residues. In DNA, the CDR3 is TGTGCCAGCAGCAAAACACCGGGACAGTCATCCTACGAGCAGTACTTC. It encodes CASSKTPGQSSYEQYF.

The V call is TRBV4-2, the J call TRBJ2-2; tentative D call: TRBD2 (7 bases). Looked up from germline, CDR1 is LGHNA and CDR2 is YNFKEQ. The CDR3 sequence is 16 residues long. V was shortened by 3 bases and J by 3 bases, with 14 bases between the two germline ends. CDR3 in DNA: TGTGCCAGCAGCCATGCCGGGGGGCCGGACACCGGGGAGCTGTTTTTT. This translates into CASSHAGGPDTGELFF.

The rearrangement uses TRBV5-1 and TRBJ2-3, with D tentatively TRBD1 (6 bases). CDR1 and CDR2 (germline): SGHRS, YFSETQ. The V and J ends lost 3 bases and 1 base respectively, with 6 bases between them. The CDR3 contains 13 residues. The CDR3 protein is CASSWTGTDTQYF. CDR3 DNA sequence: TGCGCCAGCAGCTGGACAGGCACAGATACGCAGTATTTT. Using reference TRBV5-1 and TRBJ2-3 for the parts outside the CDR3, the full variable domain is KAGVTQTPRYLIKTRGQQVTLSCSPISGHRSVSWYQQTPGQGLQFLFEYFSETQRNKGNFPGRFSGRQFSNSRSEMNVSTLELGDSALYLCASSWTGTDTQYFGPGTRLTVL.

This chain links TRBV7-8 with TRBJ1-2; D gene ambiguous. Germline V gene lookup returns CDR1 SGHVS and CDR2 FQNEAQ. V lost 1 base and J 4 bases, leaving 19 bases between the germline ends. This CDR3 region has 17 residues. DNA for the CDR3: TGTGCCAGCAGCTTAGATAGCCCTACAAGGCATTTCTATGGCTACACCTTC. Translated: CASSLDSPTRHFYGYTF.

The CDR3 DNA is TGTGCCAGCTCAACCCCACCCGCAGGGGGATCTGGAAACACCATATATTTT. Translated: CASSTPPAGGSGNTIYF. J is TRBJ1-3 and V is TRBV18; 7 positions agree with TRBD1. With V trimmed by 5 bases and J by 1 base, 11 bases remained unmatched. Germline loops: CDR1 KGHSH, CDR2 LQKENI. The CDR3 runs 17 residues.

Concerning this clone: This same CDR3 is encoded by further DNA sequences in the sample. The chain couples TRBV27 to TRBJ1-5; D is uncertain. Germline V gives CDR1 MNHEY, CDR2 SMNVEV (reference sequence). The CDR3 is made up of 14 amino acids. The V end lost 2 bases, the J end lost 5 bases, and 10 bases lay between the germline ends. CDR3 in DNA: TGTGCCAGCAGTTTACGGGGTGCGGATCAGCCCCAGCATTTT. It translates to CASSLRGADQPQHF.

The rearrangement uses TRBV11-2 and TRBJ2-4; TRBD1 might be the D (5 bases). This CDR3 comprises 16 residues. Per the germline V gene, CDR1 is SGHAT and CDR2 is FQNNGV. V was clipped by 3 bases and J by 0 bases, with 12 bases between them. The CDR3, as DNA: TGTGCCAGCAGCTTTGGGATGGGGCTAGCCAAAAACATTCAGTACTTC. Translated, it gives CASSFGMGLAKNIQYF.

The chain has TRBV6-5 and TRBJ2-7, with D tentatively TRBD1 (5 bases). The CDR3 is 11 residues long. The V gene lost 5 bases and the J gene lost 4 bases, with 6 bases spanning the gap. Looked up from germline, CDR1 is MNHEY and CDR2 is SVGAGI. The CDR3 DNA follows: TGTGCCAGCAGTCGACAGTACGAGCAGTACTTC. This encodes CASSRQYEQYF.

The CDR3 loop is CASSPGGLDTQYF. In nucleotides, the CDR3 is TGTGCCAGCTCACCGGGAGGTTTGGATACGCAGTATTTT. The chain joins TRBV18 to TRBJ2-3; D might be TRBD2 (6 bases). V lost 3 bases, J lost 6 bases, and 10 bases lay in between. The CDR3 covers 13 residues. Per the germline V gene, CDR1 is KGHSH and CDR2 is LQKENI. The full variable domain, completed using reference TRBV18 and TRBJ2-3, is NAGVMQNPRHLVRRRGQEARLRCSPMKGHSHVYWYRQLPEEGLKFMVYLQKENIIDESGMPKERFSAEFPKEGPSILRIQQVVRGDSAAYFCASSPGGLDTQYFGPGTRLTVL.